These 10 T cell receptor beta chains share one sample of origin, sequenced in a study of T cells in Graves' hyperthyroidism and ophthalmopathy. Amplified TCR beta CDR3 regions derived from RNA transcripts. In the first-round RT-PCR of the TCR CDR3, the HTBI primer set was used. TCRdb redid the calling of the multiplex PCR reads with MiXCR, one entry per CDR3 protein. The sample shows fewer than 650,000 distinct CDR3 sequences, roughly 15% of them seen only once. The specimen sequenced was blood. All receptors come from a woman aged 35 to 49 with Graves' hyperthyroidism.

This clonotype was seen a single time. The chain uses TRBV10-3 and TRBJ2-3; 11 bases agree with TRBD2. With 8 bases clipped from V and 6 bases from J, the junction kept 7 bases outside the gene matches. The CDR3 runs to 14 residues. The germline V gene encodes CDR1 ENHRY and CDR2 SYGVKD. This chain's CDR3 is CAIGLAGGADTQYF. CDR3 sequence (DNA): TGTGCCATCGGGCTAGCGGGAGGTGCGGATACGCAGTATTTT.

This chain uses TRBV27 with TRBJ2-1; D may correspond to TRBD1 or TRBD2 (5 bases each). The CDR3 has 15 residues. The V gene's germline CDR1 is MNHEY and CDR2 SMNVEV (reference sequence). Trimming took off 3 bases at V and 4 bases at J, with 13 bases between the two ends. For the CDR3, the DNA is TGTGCCAGCAGTTTTGGGGGAGTGGGATACAATGAGCAGTTCTTC. This sequence encodes CASSFGGVGYNEQFF.

This clonotype was picked up a small number of times. J is TRBJ2-1 and V is TRBV3-1; 8 nucleotides line up with TRBD2. The CDR3 is 16 residues long. The ends lost 0 bases at V and 5 bases at J; junction bases unmatched: 6. The germline CDR1 and CDR2 sequences are LGHDT and YNNKEL (reference sequence). The CDR3 spells CASSQDVREGNNEQFF. The CDR3 nucleotides read TGTGCCAGCAGCCAAGATGTACGGGAGGGAAACAATGAGCAGTTCTTC.

At least ten counts were recorded for this clonotype. The chain is built from TRBV7-3 and TRBJ2-7; D may be TRBD1 or TRBD2 (5 bases each). CDR1 is SGHTA, CDR2 FQGTGA, per germline. V was pared by 5 bases and J by 4 bases, with 21 bases between. CDR3 length: 16 residues. The CDR3 nucleotides read TGTGCCAGCAGCCCAACGCCGGGGCGGAACGGGTACGAGCAGTACTTC. Translating it yields CASSPTPGRNGYEQYF.

This clonotype was recorded many times. The chain employs TRBV28 and TRBJ1-1; D is unclear. The CDR3 totals 14 residues. The germline gives CDR1 MDHEN, CDR2 SYDVKM. The ends were cut back, 3 bases at V and 1 base at J, with 9 bases in the middle. This CDR3 is CASSLGGSNTEAFF. The CDR3, as DNA: TGTGCCAGCAGTTTGGGCGGTTCGAACACTGAAGCTTTCTTT.

This clonotype occurred a few times. This sequence joins TRBV11-2 and TRBJ2-7; weak D call: TRBD2 (6 bases). The CDR3 is 15 amino acids. V shed 5 bases and J shed 2 bases, with 16 bases lying between them. Germline lookup yields CDR1 SGHAT and CDR2 FQNNGV. This CDR3 is CASSAYRDSTYEQYF. Here the CDR3 DNA reads TGTGCCAGCAGCGCCTACCGGGACTCCACCTACGAGCAGTACTTC.

In its sample, this clonotype was seen many times. The chain joins TRBV20-1 to TRBJ2-7, with TRBD2 matching 11 bases. The junction had 6 bases not matched to a gene; V was cut back by 5 bases and J by 3 bases. Germline CDR1 is DFQATT and CDR2 is SNEGSKA (reference sequence). This CDR3 contains 14 residues. CDR3 loop: CSAHTSGSYYEQYF. Written as DNA, the CDR3 is TGCAGTGCTCACACTAGCGGGAGTTACTACGAGCAGTACTTC.

This clonotype showed up just once. The junction departs from germline at one end; a sequencing error may be responsible. This chain uses TRBV5-1 with TRBJ1-1; D unclear. Germline CDR1 reads SGHRS; CDR2 reads YFSETQ. The CDR3 spans 14 residues. The CDR3 spells CASSLVGRNTGAFF. CDR3 nucleotides: TGCGCCAGCAGCTTGGTAGGGAGGAACACTGGAGCTTTCTTT.

Ten or more counts support this clonotype. The chain joins TRBV6-1 to TRBJ1-1; 11 nucleotides match TRBD1. The V gene end was trimmed by 3 bases and the J gene end by 8 bases; junction bases not matched to a gene: 11. The germline CDR1 and CDR2 sequences are MNHNS and SASEGT. The CDR3 runs 16 residues. DNA for the CDR3: TGTGCCAGCAGTGATCATCCGGGACAGGGGGTCCAAGAAGCTTTCTTT. Amino acid sequence: CASSDHPGQGVQEAFF.

The chain combines TRBV24-1 with TRBJ1-1; D gene uncertain. Germline loops: CDR1 KGHDR, CDR2 SFDVKD. The CDR3 spans 12 residues. With 5 bases removed from V and 8 bases from J, the gap between germline ends came to 11 bases. The CDR3 is CATSGSGREAFF. For the CDR3, the DNA is TGTGCCACCAGTGGATCGGGCAGGGAAGCTTTCTTT.